The 17 T cell receptor beta chains reported below all come from one sample, sequenced in a study of relationships among human T cell subsets. CD4+CD25-CD294+ Th2 cells were bead-selected for CD294 once CD4+CD56+ natural killer T cells were depleted. Semiquantitative ARM-PCR amplified T cell receptor alpha and beta CDR3 regions from mRNA. Exponential amplification used communal superprimers after tagged nested gene-specific primers in ARM-PCR. MiXCR was run by TCRdb on the multiplex PCR reads, yielding one entry per CDR3 protein. The table has some 4,200 distinct CDR3 sequences, just over 50% seen once. Material: CD4+ Th2 cells sorted from blood. The receptors come from a man in his forties in good health.

There are a few counts of this clonotype. This chain joins TRBV12-3 or TRBV12-4 and TRBJ2-1; 9 bases fit TRBD2. The CDR3 spans 15 residues. V shed 5 bases and J 4 bases; nucleotides not matched to a gene: 6. CDR3 protein: CASSPPSGGYNEQFF. DNA for the CDR3: TGTGCCAGCAGTCCCCCCAGCGGGGGGTACAATGAGCAGTTCTTC.

V gene TRBV20-1 combines with J gene TRBJ1-5; D perhaps matches TRBD1 (5 bases). The CDR3 has 13 amino acids. Germline assignment: CDR1 DFQATT and CDR2 SNEGSKA (reference sequence). The germline V and J ends were trimmed by 6 bases and 2 bases, with 11 bases remaining between them. The CDR3 reads CSANGGGNQPQHF. The CDR3 nucleotides are TGCAGTGCGAACGGGGGGGGCAATCAGCCCCAGCATTTT.

This chain joins TRBV30 and TRBJ1-4; a possible D gene is TRBD1 (5 bases). V dropped 4 bases and J dropped 9 bases, with 15 bases sitting between them. Germline V gives CDR1 GTSNPN, CDR2 SVGIG (reference sequence). The CDR3 consists of 13 residues. CDR3 sequence: CAWNRDKGQKLFF. In DNA, the CDR3 is TGTGCCTGGAATCGAGACAAGGGGCAAAAACTGTTTTTT.

This clonotype was detected once. This chain connects TRBV7-2 to TRBJ2-3; 13 positions agree with TRBD2. With V trimmed by 5 bases and J by 8 bases, 7 bases remained unmatched. CDR1 SGHTA and CDR2 FQGNSA come from the germline V gene. This CDR3 is built from 15 residues. CDR3 nucleotide sequence: TGTGCCAGCAGCCGAAGGACTAGCGGGGGCACTACGCAGTATTTT. Protein: CASSRRTSGGTTQYF.

The chain has TRBV28 and TRBJ2-5, with D possibly being TRBD1 or TRBD2 (5 bases each). The CDR3 sequence is 13 residues long. The V and J ends lost 3 bases and 9 bases respectively, with 14 bases between them. Germline V gene data show CDR1 as MDHEN and CDR2 as SYDVKM. The CDR3 DNA is TGTGCCAGCAGTTTGACGGAAACGGGGCCCCAGTACTTC. Encoded protein: CASSLTETGPQYF.

The chain joins TRBV6-5 to TRBJ1-1, with D uncertain. Trimming took off 5 bases at V and 3 bases at J, with 4 bases between the two ends. The germline V gene encodes CDR1 MNHEY and CDR2 SVGAGI. This CDR3 spans 11 amino acids. The CDR3 protein is CASSQDTEAFF. CDR3 sequence (DNA): TGTGCCAGCAGTCAGGACACTGAAGCTTTCTTT.

V usage is TRBV11-2 and J usage is TRBJ2-2; TRBD2 matches at 9 bases. The germline V gene encodes CDR1 SGHAT and CDR2 FQNNGV. Germline trimming cut 1 base from V and 8 bases from J; bases unmatched to any gene: 5. The CDR3 runs 15 residues. This CDR3 is CASSLGVSGSGELFF. CDR3 sequence (DNA): TGTGCCAGCAGCTTAGGCGTTAGCGGGAGTGGGGAGCTGTTTTTT.

The chain employs TRBV28 and TRBJ2-4; TRBD1 agrees at 7 bases. This CDR3 spans 16 amino acids. The J segment lost 5 bases and the V segment lost 8 bases, leaving 15 bases of the junction unmatched. Germline CDR1 and CDR2: MDHEN and SYDVKM. CDR3 nucleotides: TGTGCCAGCCAAACCTGGCACGACAGGGTGGAAAACATTCAGTACTTC. This sequence encodes CASQTWHDRVENIQYF. The whole variable domain, remainder taken from reference TRBV28 and TRBJ2-4, is DVKVTQSSRYLVKRTGEKVFLECVQDMDHENMFWYRQDPGLGLRLIYFSYDVKMKEKGDIPEGYSVSREKKERFSLILESASTNQTSMYLCASQTWHDRVENIQYFGAGTRLSVL.

The rearrangement joins TRBV4-1 to TRBJ1-2, with D possibly matching TRBD1 (5 bases). The CDR3 totals 15 residues. Trimming cost V 1 base and J 1 base, with 10 bases left between them. CDR1 is MGHRA, CDR2 YSYEKL, per germline. This CDR3 reads CASSQVVQVNYGYTF. As DNA, the CDR3 is TGCGCCAGCAGCCAAGTGGTACAGGTTAACTATGGCTACACCTTC.

This clonotype was detected only a few times. The J gene is TRBJ1-6, the V gene TRBV20-1, with 10 bases identical to TRBD1. The V gene end was trimmed by 3 bases and the J gene end by 10 bases; junction bases not matched to a gene: 9. The germline V gene encodes CDR1 DFQATT and CDR2 SNEGSKA (reference sequence). This CDR3 spans 15 amino acids. The CDR3 nucleotides are TGCAGTGCTAGGGATCCGGGACAGGGGAAATCACCCCTCCACTTT. Amino acids: CSARDPGQGKSPLHF.

This clonotype was found a few times. V and J are TRBV20-1 and TRBJ1-5; 7 nucleotides align to TRBD1. This CDR3 spans 13 amino acids. CDR1 is DFQATT and CDR2 is SNEGSKA in the germline V gene (reference sequence). V shed 5 bases, J shed 6 bases, and the junction held 7 bases outside the gene matches. CDR3 loop: CSASQGSGQPQHF. CDR3 bases: TGCAGTGCTTCACAGGGGTCCGGTCAGCCCCAGCATTTT.

The chain carries TRBV7-9 and TRBJ1-2, with unresolved D. CDR1 is SEHNR, CDR2 FQNEAQ, per germline (reference sequence). The CDR3 runs 15 residues. V was trimmed by 0 bases and J by 2 bases, leaving 10 bases between them. The chain's CDR3 is CASSLAPILNYGYTF. The DNA for the CDR3 is TGTGCCAGCAGCTTAGCCCCCATCTTGAACTATGGCTACACCTTC.

The V gene is TRBV6-6, the J gene TRBJ1-6; D is undetermined. Trimming shortened V by 0 bases and J by 7 bases, and 10 bases separated the two germline ends. This CDR3 spans 15 amino acids. Germline V gene lookup returns CDR1 MNHNY and CDR2 SVGAGI (reference sequence). The DNA for the CDR3 is TGTGCCAGCAGTTACTCTTCGGGAAACAATTCACCCCTCCACTTT. Encoded protein: CASSYSSGNNSPLHF.

This clonotype turned up a few times. The V gene is TRBV7-9, the J gene TRBJ2-3, with 9 nucleotides matching TRBD2. V lost 3 bases, J lost 0 bases, and 13 bases stayed unmatched. The germline gives CDR1 SEHNR, CDR2 FQNEAQ (reference sequence). The CDR3 runs 19 residues. This CDR3 is CASSFLGRLAEASTDTQYF. The CDR3 coding sequence is TGTGCCAGCAGCTTCCTGGGGAGACTAGCGGAGGCTAGCACAGATACGCAGTATTTT.

The chain combines TRBV19 with TRBJ2-4, with D possibly being TRBD2 (6 bases). Trimming took 7 bases from V and 10 from J, leaving 23 bases between them. This CDR3 contains 15 residues. Per germline, CDR1 LNHDA and CDR2 SQIVND (reference sequence). CDR3 residues: CASTAMGTPSEIQYF. Written as DNA, the CDR3 is TGTGCCAGTACCGCCATGGGGACTCCCAGTGAAATTCAGTACTTC. The full variable domain, rest sourced from reference TRBV19 and TRBJ2-4, is DGGITQSPKYLFRKEGQNVTLSCEQNLNHDAMYWYRQDPGQGLRLIYYSQIVNDFQKGDIAEGYSVSREKKESFPLTVTSAQKNPTAFYLCASTAMGTPSEIQYFGAGTRLSVL.

The V gene is TRBV29-1, the J gene TRBJ2-5; D is perhaps TRBD1 or TRBD2 (6 bases each). CDR3 size: 16 residues. The germline CDR1 and CDR2 sequences are SQVTM and ANQGSEA. Trimming took off 8 bases at V and 2 bases at J, with 24 bases between the two ends. The CDR3 nucleotides are TGCAGCATTGGAGGGGGTTTTGTCGACCGACAAGAGACCCAGTACTTC. Translating it yields CSIGGGFVDRQETQYF.

The V and J genes are TRBV11-3 and TRBJ2-1; no firm D call. V was trimmed by 5 bases and J by 5 bases, leaving 16 bases between them. The V gene's germline CDR1 is SGHNT and CDR2 YENEEA. This CDR3 is built from 15 residues. The CDR3 is CASSRRLVSDNEQFF. The CDR3, as DNA: TGTGCCAGCAGCCGACGGCTAGTTTCCGACAATGAGCAGTTCTTC.